This paragraph covers one T cell receptor beta chain sequence. Its specificity is unknown. Each CDR3 protein is one row after TCRdb ran MiXCR on the 5' RACE reads. The data contain around 770,000 distinct CDR3 sequences, 12% of them singletons. This sample is part of a study of CD8 T cells in ankylosing spondylitis. The study's findings and limits: The disease-linked clones had a CD8+ phenotype and low blood frequencies. Apparently characteristic of ankylosing spondylitis blood was a TCR beta motif (roughly eight highly homologous variants). The clones that were linked to disease were reported to be significantly enriched in matched synovial fluid samples from ankylosing spondylitis patients. Prior work had noted some motif variants in reactive arthritis blood and synovial fluid.

The V gene's germline CDR1 is SGHTA and CDR2 FQGNSA. The CDR3 is made up of 16 amino acids. The junction had 7 bases not matched to a gene; V was cut back by 4 bases and J by 1 base. Sequencing used blood, either unsorted or a sorted T cell fraction (not recorded which). The clonotype originates from a male donor with ankylosing spondylitis. The chain joins TRBV7-2 to TRBJ1-3; TRBD1 matches 7 bases. The CDR3 DNA reads as TGTGCCAGCAGCTCGCGTCCAGGGGGATCTGGAAACACCATATATTTT. This gives the protein CASSSRPGGSGNTIYF.